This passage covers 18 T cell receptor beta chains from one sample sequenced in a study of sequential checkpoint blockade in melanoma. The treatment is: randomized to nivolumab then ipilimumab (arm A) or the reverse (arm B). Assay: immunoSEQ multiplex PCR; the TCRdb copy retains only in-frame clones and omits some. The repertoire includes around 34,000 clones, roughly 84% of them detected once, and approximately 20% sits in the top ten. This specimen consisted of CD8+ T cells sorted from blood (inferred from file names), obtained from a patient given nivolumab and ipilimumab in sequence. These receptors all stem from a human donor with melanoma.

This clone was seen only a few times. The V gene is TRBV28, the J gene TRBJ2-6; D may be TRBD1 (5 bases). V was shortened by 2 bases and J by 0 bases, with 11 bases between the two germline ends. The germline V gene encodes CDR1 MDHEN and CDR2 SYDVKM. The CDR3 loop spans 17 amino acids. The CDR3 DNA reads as TGTGCCAGCAGTTTAAGTGGACACCTCTCTGGGGCCAACGTCCTGACTTTC. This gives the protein CASSLSGHLSGANVLTF. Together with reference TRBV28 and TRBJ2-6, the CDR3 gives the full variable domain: DVKVTQSSRYLVKRTGEKVFLECVQDMDHENMFWYRQDPGLGLRLIYFSYDVKMKEKGDIPEGYSVSREKKERFSLILESASTNQTSMYLCASSLSGHLSGANVLTFGAGSRLTVL.

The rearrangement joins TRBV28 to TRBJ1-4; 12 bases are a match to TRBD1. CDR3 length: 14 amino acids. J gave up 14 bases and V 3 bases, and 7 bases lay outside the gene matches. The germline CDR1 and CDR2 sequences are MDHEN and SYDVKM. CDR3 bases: TGTGCCAGCAGTTTGGGGACAGGGGGCGGGGGGCTGTTTTTT. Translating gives CASSLGTGGGGLFF.

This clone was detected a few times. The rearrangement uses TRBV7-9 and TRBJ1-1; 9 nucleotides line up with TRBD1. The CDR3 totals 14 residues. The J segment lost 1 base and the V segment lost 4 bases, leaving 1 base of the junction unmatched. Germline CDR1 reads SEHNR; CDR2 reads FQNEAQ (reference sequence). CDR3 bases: TGTGCCAGCAGCTGGGGACAGGGGAACACTGAAGCTTTCTTT. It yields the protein CASSWGQGNTEAFF.

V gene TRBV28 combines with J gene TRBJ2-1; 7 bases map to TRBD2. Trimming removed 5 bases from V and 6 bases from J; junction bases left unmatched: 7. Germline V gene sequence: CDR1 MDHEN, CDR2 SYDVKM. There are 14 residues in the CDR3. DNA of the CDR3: TGTGCCAGCAGTCCGTACCGGGAGGCCAATGAGCAGTTCTTC. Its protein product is CASSPYREANEQFF.

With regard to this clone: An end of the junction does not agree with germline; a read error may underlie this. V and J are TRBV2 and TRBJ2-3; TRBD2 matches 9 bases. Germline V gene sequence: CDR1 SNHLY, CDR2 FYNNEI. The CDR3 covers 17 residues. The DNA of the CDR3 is TGTGCCGGCAGTGAAATGGGACTAGCATTGGGCACAGATACGCAGTATTTT. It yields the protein CAGSEMGLALGTDTQYF. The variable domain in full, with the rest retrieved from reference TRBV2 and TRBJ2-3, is EPEVTQTPSHQVTQMGQEVILRCVPISNHLYFYWYRQILGQKVEFLVSFYNNEISEKSEIFDDQFSVERPDGSNFTLKIRSTKLEDSAMYFCAGSEMGLALGTDTQYFGPGTRLTVL.

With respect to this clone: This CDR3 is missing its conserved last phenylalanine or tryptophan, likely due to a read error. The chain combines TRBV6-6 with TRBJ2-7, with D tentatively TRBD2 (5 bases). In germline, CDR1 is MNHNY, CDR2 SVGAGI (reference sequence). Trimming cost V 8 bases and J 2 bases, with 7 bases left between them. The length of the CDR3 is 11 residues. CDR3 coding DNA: TGTGCCAGCGGACTCGCCTACGAGCAGTACCTC. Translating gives CASGLAYEQYL.

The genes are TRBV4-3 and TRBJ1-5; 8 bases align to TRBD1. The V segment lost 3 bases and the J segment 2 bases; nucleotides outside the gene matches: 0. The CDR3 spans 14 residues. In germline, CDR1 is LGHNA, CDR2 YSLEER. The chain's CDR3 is CASSQDRGNQPQHF. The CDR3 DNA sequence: TGCGCCAGCAGCCAGGACAGGGGCAATCAGCCCCAGCATTTT.

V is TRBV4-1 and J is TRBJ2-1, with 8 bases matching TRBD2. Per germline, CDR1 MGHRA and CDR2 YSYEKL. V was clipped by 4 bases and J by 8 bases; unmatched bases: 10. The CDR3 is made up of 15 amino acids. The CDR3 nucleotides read TGCGCCAGCAGCCCCCGGGGGGGACCCGGGGATGAGCAGTTCTTC. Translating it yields CASSPRGGPGDEQFF.

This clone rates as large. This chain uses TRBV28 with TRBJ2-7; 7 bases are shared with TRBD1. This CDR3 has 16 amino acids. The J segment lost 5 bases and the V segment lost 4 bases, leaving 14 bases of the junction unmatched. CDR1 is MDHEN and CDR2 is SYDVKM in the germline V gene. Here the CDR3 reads CASSSRTGGGIHEQYF. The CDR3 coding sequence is TGTGCCAGCAGTTCTCGGACAGGAGGTGGGATCCACGAGCAGTACTTC.

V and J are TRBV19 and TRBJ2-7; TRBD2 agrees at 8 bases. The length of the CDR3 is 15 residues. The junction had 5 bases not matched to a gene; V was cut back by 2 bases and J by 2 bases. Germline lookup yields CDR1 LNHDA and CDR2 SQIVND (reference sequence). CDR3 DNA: TGTGCCAGTAGTATAACGGCGGGAGGAACCTACGAGCAGTACTTC. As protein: CASSITAGGTYEQYF.

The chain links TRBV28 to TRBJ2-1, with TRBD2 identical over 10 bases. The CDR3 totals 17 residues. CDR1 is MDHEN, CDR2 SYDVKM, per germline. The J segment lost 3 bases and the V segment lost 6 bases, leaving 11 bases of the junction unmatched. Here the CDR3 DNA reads TGTGCCAGCAGCCCTTCAGCTAGCGGGAGTTTCTACAATGAGCAGTTCTTC. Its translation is CASSPSASGSFYNEQFF.

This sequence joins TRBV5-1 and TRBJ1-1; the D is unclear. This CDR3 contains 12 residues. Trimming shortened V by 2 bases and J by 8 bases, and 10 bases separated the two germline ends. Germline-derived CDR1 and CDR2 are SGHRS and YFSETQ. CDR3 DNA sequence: TGCGCCAGCAGCTTCTGGGGAGCGGAAGCTTTCTTT. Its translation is CASSFWGAEAFF.

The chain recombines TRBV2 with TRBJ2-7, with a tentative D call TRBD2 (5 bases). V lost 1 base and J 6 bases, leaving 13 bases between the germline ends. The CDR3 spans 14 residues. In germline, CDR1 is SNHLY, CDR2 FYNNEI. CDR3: CASSEEGRRSEQYF. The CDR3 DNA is TGTGCCAGCAGTGAAGAAGGGAGAAGGAGCGAGCAGTACTTC. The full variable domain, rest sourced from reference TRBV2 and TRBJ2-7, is EPEVTQTPSHQVTQMGQEVILRCVPISNHLYFYWYRQILGQKVEFLVSFYNNEISEKSEIFDDQFSVERPDGSNFTLKIRSTKLEDSAMYFCASSEEGRRSEQYFGPGTRLTVT.

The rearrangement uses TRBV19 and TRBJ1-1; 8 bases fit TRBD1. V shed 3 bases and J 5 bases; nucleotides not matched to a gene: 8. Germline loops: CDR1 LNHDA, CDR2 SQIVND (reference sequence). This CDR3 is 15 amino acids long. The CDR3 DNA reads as TGTGCCAGTAGTATTGACGACAGGGGTGAGACTGAAGCTTTCTTT. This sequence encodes CASSIDDRGETEAFF.

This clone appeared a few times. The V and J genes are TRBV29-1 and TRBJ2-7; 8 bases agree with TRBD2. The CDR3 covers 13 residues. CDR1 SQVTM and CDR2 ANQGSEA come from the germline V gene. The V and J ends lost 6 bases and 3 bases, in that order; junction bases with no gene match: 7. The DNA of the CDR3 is TGCAGCGTGGGGACTAGGGGGATCTACGAGCAGTACTTC. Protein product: CSVGTRGIYEQYF.

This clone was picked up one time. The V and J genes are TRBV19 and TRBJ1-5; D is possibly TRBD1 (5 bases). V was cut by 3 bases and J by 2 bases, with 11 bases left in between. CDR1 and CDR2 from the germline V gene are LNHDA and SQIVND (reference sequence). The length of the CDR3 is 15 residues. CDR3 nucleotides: TGTGCCAGTAGTATTCCAGGGTTCGGCAATCAGCCCCAGCATTTT. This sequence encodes CASSIPGFGNQPQHF. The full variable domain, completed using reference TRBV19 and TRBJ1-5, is DGGITQSPKYLFRKEGQNVTLSCEQNLNHDAMYWYRQDPGQGLRLIYYSQIVNDFQKGDIAEGYSVSREKKESFPLTVTSAQKNPTAFYLCASSIPGFGNQPQHFGDGTRLSIL.

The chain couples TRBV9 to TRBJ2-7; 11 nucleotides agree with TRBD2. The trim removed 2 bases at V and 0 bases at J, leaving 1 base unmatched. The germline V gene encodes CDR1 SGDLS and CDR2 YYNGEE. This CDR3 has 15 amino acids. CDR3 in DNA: TGTGCCAGCAGCGTCGGGACTAGCGGCTCCTACGAGCAGTACTTC. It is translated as CASSVGTSGSYEQYF.

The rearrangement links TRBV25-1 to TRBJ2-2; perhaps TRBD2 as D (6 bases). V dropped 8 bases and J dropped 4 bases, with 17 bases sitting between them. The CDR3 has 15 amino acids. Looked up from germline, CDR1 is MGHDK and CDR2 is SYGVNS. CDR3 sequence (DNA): TGTGCCAGCTGGGGACGGACGACTAGCACCGGGGAGCTGTTTTTT. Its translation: CASWGRTTSTGELFF.